Listed below are T cell receptor beta chains from one sample, sequenced in a study of blood T cells in healthy people across ages. TCRdb called the 5' RACE reads again in MiXCR, with one record for every CDR3 protein. The profile shows approximately 600,000 distinct CDR3 sequences, about 53% of them singletons. Sequencing was done on a sample of blood. The receptors derive from a man in his 60s in good health. CDR3s include the opening cysteine and the closing phenylalanine or tryptophan. The D gene is left open where the match is weak. The listing skips clone size in some rows; elsewhere it reads once, few, many or a size class.

v_gene: TRBV10-3; j_gene: TRBJ2-3; d_gene: .; abundance: few; CDR3aa: CAISDGTQTDTQYF; CDR3nt: TGTGCCATCAGCGATGGGACCCAGACAGATACGCAGTATTTT
v_gene: TRBV6-5; j_gene: TRBJ2-3; d_gene: .; abundance: .; CDR3aa: CASMGADTQYF; CDR3nt: TGTGCCAGCATGGGGGCAGATACGCAGTATTTT
v_gene: TRBV12-3/TRBV12-4; j_gene: TRBJ2-5; d_gene: .; abundance: .; CDR3aa: CASSSAGAPQTQYF; CDR3nt: TGTGCCAGCAGTTCCGCCGGGGCCCCTCAGACCCAGTACTTC
v_gene: TRBV6-2/TRBV6-3; j_gene: TRBJ2-1; d_gene: .; abundance: .; CDR3aa: CASSLGRSYNEQFF; CDR3nt: TGTGCCAGCAGTTTAGGTCGTTCCTACAATGAGCAGTTCTTC
v_gene: TRBV20-1; j_gene: TRBJ2-7; d_gene: TRBD2; abundance: .; CDR3aa: CSASPASGVQSSYEQYF; CDR3nt: TGCAGTGCTAGTCCCGCTAGCGGGGTCCAGAGCTCCTACGAGCAGTACTTC
v_gene: TRBV18; j_gene: TRBJ2-5; d_gene: .; abundance: .; CDR3aa: CASSLSLEQETQYF; CDR3nt: TGTGCCAGCTCACTAAGTCTAGAGCAAGAGACCCAGTACTTC
v_gene: TRBV12-3/TRBV12-4; j_gene: TRBJ2-7; d_gene: TRBD1; abundance: .; CDR3aa: CASARGFYEQYF; CDR3nt: TGTGCCAGCGCCAGGGGGTTCTACGAGCAGTACTTC
v_gene: TRBV12-5; j_gene: TRBJ2-7; d_gene: TRBD1; abundance: once; CDR3aa: CASGLSTGGDEQYF; CDR3nt: TGTGCTAGTGGTTTGTCGACAGGGGGCGACGAGCAGTACTTC
v_gene: TRBV20-1; j_gene: TRBJ2-3; d_gene: TRBD2; abundance: few; CDR3aa: CSAGLAGVTDTQYF; CDR3nt: TGCAGTGCTGGACTAGCGGGGGTCACAGATACGCAGTATTTT
v_gene: TRBV6-5; j_gene: TRBJ2-7; d_gene: .; abundance: .; CDR3aa: CASSYSRDYEQYF; CDR3nt: TGTGCCAGCAGTTACTCACGGGACTACGAGCAGTACTTC
v_gene: TRBV12-3/TRBV12-4; j_gene: TRBJ1-5; d_gene: .; abundance: .; CDR3aa: CASTPTGSNLPQHF; CDR3nt: TGTGCCAGCACCCCTACAGGGAGCAATCTGCCCCAGCATTTT
v_gene: TRBV29-1; j_gene: TRBJ2-6; d_gene: .; abundance: .; CDR3aa: CSVGTGRGANVLTF; CDR3nt: TGCAGCGTTGGCACAGGGAGAGGGGCCAACGTCCTGACTTTC
v_gene: TRBV18; j_gene: TRBJ2-5; d_gene: .; abundance: once; CDR3aa: CASSDGVIEQYF; CDR3nt: TGTGCCAGCTCAGACGGGGTCATTGAGCAGTACTTC
v_gene: TRBV20-1; j_gene: TRBJ2-1; d_gene: .; abundance: .; CDR3aa: CSFPAVYNEQFF; CDR3nt: TGCAGTTTCCCAGCGGTCTACAATGAGCAGTTCTTC
v_gene: TRBV10-3; j_gene: TRBJ2-5; d_gene: .; abundance: .; CDR3aa: CAISGQIQETQYF; CDR3nt: TGTGCCATCAGTGGACAGATTCAAGAGACCCAGTACTTC
v_gene: TRBV6-1; j_gene: TRBJ2-7; d_gene: .; abundance: .; CDR3aa: CASARDNSYEQYF; CDR3nt: TGTGCCAGCGCTCGGGACAACTCCTACGAGCAGTACTTC
v_gene: TRBV5-1; j_gene: TRBJ2-1; d_gene: .; abundance: .; CDR3aa: CASSFPPPSHEQFF; CDR3nt: TGCGCCAGCAGCTTTCCCCCCCCGAGTCATGAGCAGTTCTTC
v_gene: TRBV6-2/TRBV6-3; j_gene: TRBJ2-7; d_gene: .; abundance: few; CDR3aa: CASSQPGGPYEQYF; CDR3nt: TGTGCCAGCAGCCAACCTGGGGGGCCCTACGAGCAGTACTTC
v_gene: TRBV4-1; j_gene: TRBJ2-1; d_gene: TRBD2; abundance: few; CDR3aa: CASSRNSGGAGSYNEQFF; CDR3nt: TGCGCCAGCAGCCGGAATAGCGGGGGGGCAGGCTCCTACAATGAGCAGTTCTTC
v_gene: TRBV3-1; j_gene: TRBJ2-6; d_gene: .; abundance: .; CDR3aa: CASSPWAAGANVLTF; CDR3nt: TGTGCCAGCAGCCCTTGGGCCGCTGGGGCCAACGTCCTGACTTTC
v_gene: TRBV7-2; j_gene: TRBJ2-1; d_gene: TRBD2; abundance: few; CDR3aa: CASSHGGGEQFF; CDR3nt: TGTGCCAGCAGCCACGGGGGGGGTGAGCAGTTCTTC
v_gene: TRBV5-1; j_gene: TRBJ2-1; d_gene: TRBD2; abundance: .; CDR3aa: CASSRTSGGLYNEQFF; CDR3nt: TGCGCCAGCAGTAGGACTAGCGGGGGCCTATACAATGAGCAGTTCTTC